These 2 T cell receptor beta chains came from one sample sequenced in a study of OX40 agonist ivuxolimab in advanced cancers. This table comes from immunoSEQ multiplex PCR, and its TCRdb copy is limited to in-frame clones, with some not included. The table lists some 65,000 clones, about nine tenths of them singletons, with 2.5% to 3% in the top ten. Sample: CD4+ or CD8+ T cells sorted from blood, taken in a trial of the OX40 agonist ivuxolimab. These receptors originate from an adult with an advanced solid tumor such as melanoma, head and neck, liver or kidney cancer.

The chain joins TRBV5-1 to TRBJ2-2; tentatively, D is TRBD2 (6 bases). The CDR3 consists of 15 residues. The germline gives CDR1 SGHRS, CDR2 YFSETQ. V lost 1 base, J lost 0 bases, and 7 bases lay in between. CDR3 nucleotides: TGCGCCAGCAGCTTGTCTAGCGCGAACACCGGGGAGCTGTTTTTT. Translation gives CASSLSSANTGELFF.

The DNA for the CDR3 is TGTGCCAGCAGCATCGACAGGGGGCGCAATCAGCCCCAGCATTTT. This codes for CASSIDRGRNQPQHF. This chain links TRBV6-5 with TRBJ1-5, with 10 bases lining up with TRBD1. The CDR3 spans 15 residues. The V and J ends lost 6 bases and 2 bases, in that order; junction bases with no gene match: 4. From germline, CDR1 is MNHEY and CDR2 SVGAGI.